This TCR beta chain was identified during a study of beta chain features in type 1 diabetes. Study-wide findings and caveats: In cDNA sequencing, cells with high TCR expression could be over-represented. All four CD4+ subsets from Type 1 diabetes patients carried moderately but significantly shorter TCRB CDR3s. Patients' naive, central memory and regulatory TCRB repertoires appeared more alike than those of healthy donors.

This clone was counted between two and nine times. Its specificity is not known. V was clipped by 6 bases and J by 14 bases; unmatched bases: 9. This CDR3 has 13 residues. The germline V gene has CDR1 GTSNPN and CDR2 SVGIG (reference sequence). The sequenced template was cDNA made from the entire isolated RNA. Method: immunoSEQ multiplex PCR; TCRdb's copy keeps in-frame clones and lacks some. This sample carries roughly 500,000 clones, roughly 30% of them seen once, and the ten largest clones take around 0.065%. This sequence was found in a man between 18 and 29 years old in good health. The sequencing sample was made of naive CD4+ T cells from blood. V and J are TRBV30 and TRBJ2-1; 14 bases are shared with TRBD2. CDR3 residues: CACRLAGGPSKFF. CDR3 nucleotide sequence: TGTGCCTGTAGACTAGCGGGAGGGCCTTCTAAGTTCTTC.